This entry lists 11 T cell receptor beta chains sequenced from one sample in a study of response to subunit inactivated influenza vaccine. One entry per CDR3 protein, called by TCRdb with MiXCR from the RT-PCR reads. The table has over 800,000 distinct CDR3 sequences, less than 25% seen once; the top ten hold roughly 10%. The sequences come from PBMCs from blood, collected approximately 5 days after vaccination. The receptors were gathered from a man aged 50 to 59 who received an inactivated influenza vaccine.

On this clonotype: A much larger clone differs by one base, so this may be a read error. The chain joins TRBV7-2 to TRBJ2-1, with D perhaps assigned TRBD1 or TRBD2 (5 bases each). In germline, CDR1 is SGHTA, CDR2 FQGNSA. The CDR3 is made up of 14 amino acids. Trimming pared 3 bases from V and 7 bases from J, leaving 13 bases between. The CDR3 protein is CASSLSEGPNEQFF. The DNA of the CDR3 is TGTGCCAGCAGCTTGAGCGAGGGGCCAAATGAGCAGTTCTTC.

This clonotype has just a few counts. The rearrangement joins TRBV1 to TRBJ2-1. TRBV1 has pseudogene status. The CDR3 is 10 residues long. As DNA, the CDR3 is TGCACCCCTAGAAAGGGAGAGCAGTTCTTC. As protein: CTPRKGEQFF.

The J gene is TRBJ2-7, the V gene TRBV7-2; tentatively, D is TRBD1 or TRBD2 (5 bases each). The CDR3 has 15 amino acids. V lost 1 base to trimming and J lost 7 bases, with 17 bases between them. From germline, CDR1 is SGHTA and CDR2 FQGNSA. The CDR3 DNA follows: TGTGCCAGCAGCTTAGGGGGGACGGTGGCATGGGAGCAGTACTTC. Amino acids: CASSLGGTVAWEQYF.

The sample holds many counts of this clonotype. The chain joins TRBV6-5 to TRBJ1-1, with TRBD1 identical over 7 bases. This CDR3 has 14 amino acids. Germline values: CDR1 MNHEY, CDR2 SVGAGI. V shed 6 bases and J 1 base; nucleotides not matched to a gene: 5. CDR3 amino acids: CASRSGGGNTEAFF. CDR3 sequence (DNA): TGTGCCAGCAGATCAGGGGGAGGGAACACTGAAGCTTTCTTT.

The CDR3 coding sequence is TGTGCCAGCAGTTACCCGGACAGGGGGGACTACTACGAGCAGTACTTC. Translating it yields CASSYPDRGDYYEQYF. The chain combines TRBV6-2 or TRBV6-3 with TRBJ2-7; 10 nucleotides match TRBD1. V gave up 2 bases and J gave up 3 bases; unmatched junction bases: 7. The CDR3 spans 16 residues. Germline V gives CDR1 MNHEY, CDR2 SVGEGT.

CDR3 protein: CASSLAENIQYF. CDR3 nucleotides: TGTGCCAGCAGCCTAGCAGAAAACATTCAGTACTTC. This sequence joins TRBV6-2 or TRBV6-3 and TRBJ2-4; D might be TRBD2 (5 bases). The CDR3 loop spans 12 amino acids. Per germline, CDR1 MNHEY and CDR2 SVGEGT. V gave up 6 bases and J gave up 5 bases, with 8 bases separating them.

This clonotype occurred a few times. The genes are TRBV30 and TRBJ2-2, with no clear D. V lost 2 bases to trimming and J lost 3 bases, with 7 bases between them. Germline CDR1 GTSNPN, CDR2 SVGIG (reference sequence). This CDR3 comprises 13 residues. In DNA form, the CDR3 reads TGTGCCTGGAGTTTCAGTCACACCGGGGAGCTGTTTTTT. Translation gives CAWSFSHTGELFF.

This rearrangement joins TRBV11-2 to TRBJ2-7; D ambiguous. CDR3 length equals 13 residues. Per germline, CDR1 SGHAT and CDR2 FQNNGV. The V and J ends lost 5 bases and 3 bases respectively, with 11 bases between them. CDR3 coding DNA: TGTGCCAGCAGCATCGGGCCTCTCTACGAGCAGTACTTC. Its protein is CASSIGPLYEQYF.

The CDR3 spells CASSEGGGDYEQYF. CDR3 sequence (DNA): TGTGCCAGCAGTGAAGGTGGAGGAGACTACGAGCAGTACTTC. V is TRBV2 and J is TRBJ2-7, with D maybe TRBD2 (5 bases). Germline CDR1 reads SNHLY; CDR2 reads FYNNEI. This CDR3 contains 14 residues. V lost 1 base, J lost 3 bases, and 10 bases lay in between.

The chain recombines TRBV4-3 with TRBJ2-7; 7 positions agree with TRBD2. The CDR3 spans 15 residues. Looked up from germline, CDR1 is LGHNA and CDR2 is YSLEER. With V trimmed by 1 base and J by 4 bases, 7 bases remained unmatched. CDR3 sequence reads: CASSQVSSGLYEQYF. In nucleotides, the CDR3 is TGCGCCAGCAGCCAAGTTTCTAGCGGACTATACGAGCAGTACTTC.

The rearrangement links TRBV7-8 to TRBJ2-1, with TRBD2 matching 8 bases. Losses at the gene ends were 0 bases for V and 4 bases for J; bases not matched to a gene: 5. CDR3 size: 16 residues. Germline V CDR1 and CDR2: SGHVS, FQNEAQ. The CDR3 nucleotides are TGTGCCAGCAGCTTAGCGAGACTAGCGTCTTACAATGAGCAGTTCTTC. Translating gives CASSLARLASYNEQFF.